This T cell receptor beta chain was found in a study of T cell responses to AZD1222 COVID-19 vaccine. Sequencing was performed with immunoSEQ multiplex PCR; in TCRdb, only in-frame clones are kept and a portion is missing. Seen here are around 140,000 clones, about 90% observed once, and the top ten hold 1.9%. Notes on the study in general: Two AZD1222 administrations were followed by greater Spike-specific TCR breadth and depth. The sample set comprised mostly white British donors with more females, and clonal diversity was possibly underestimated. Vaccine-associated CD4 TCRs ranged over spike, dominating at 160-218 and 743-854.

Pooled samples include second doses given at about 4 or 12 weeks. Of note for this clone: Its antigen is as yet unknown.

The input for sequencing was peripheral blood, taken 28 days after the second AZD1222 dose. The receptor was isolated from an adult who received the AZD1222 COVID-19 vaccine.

CDR3 DNA: TGTGCCAGCAGCCAACCAGGACTAGCGGGGGTGGAGACCCAGTACTTC. Amino acid sequence: CASSQPGLAGVETQYF. The rearrangement joins TRBV14 to TRBJ2-5, with 13 bases aligning to TRBD2. CDR3 size: 16 residues. Germline loops: CDR1 SGHDN, CDR2 FVKESK. With V trimmed by 2 bases and J by 5 bases, 5 bases remained unmatched.